This TCR beta chain was sequenced for a study of T cells after yellow fever vaccination. The table lists this clonotype with a few counts. The antigen is undetermined. The CDR3 totals 15 residues. V gave up 4 bases and J gave up 3 bases; unmatched junction bases: 5. Germline lookup yields CDR1 SGHNT and CDR2 YYREEE (reference sequence). Conversion of TCR transcripts into cDNA relied on 5'RACE template switching, which added a universal primer site and UMIs. TCRdb independently ran MiXCR on the 5' RACE reads; one entry per CDR3 protein. The data hold about 240,000 distinct CDR3 sequences, with 6.5% to 8.5% observed a single time. Study conclusions and caveats: After the booster, approximately 96% of CD4 and around nine tenths of CD8 primary-response clones were re-detected.

The chain carries TRBV5-4 and TRBJ2-3; 10 nucleotides match TRBD2. The specimen was CD4+ T cells sorted from PBMCs, collected 15 days after the yellow fever booster vaccination. The clonotype was recovered from a man aged 30 to 39 who received the YFV17D yellow fever vaccine. The CDR3 sequence: CASSPEGLATDTQYF. In nucleotides, the CDR3 is TGTGCCAGCAGCCCGGAGGGACTAGCGACAGATACGCAGTATTTT.